These 25 T cell receptor beta chains were sequenced from one sample in a study of cytomegalovirus exposure and HLA in healthy donors (dated by TCRdb to 2015 to 2018). Receptors were amplified or captured by the immunoSEQ multiplex PCR assay. A mixture of 60 forward primers for TCR Vbeta segments and 13 reverse primers for TCR Jbeta segments was used in the multiplex PCR. TCRdb obtained this table from immuneACCESS and retained in-frame rearrangements with V and J assigned. These tables miss some clones; where compared with another copy, unresolved V genes account for less than half of the shortfall, and the remainder is unexplained. The sample records 150,000 or so clones, 60% to 80% of which are singletons. Roughly 0.7% of the sample belongs to the ten largest clones. Sequenced sample: PBMCs. The receptors derive from a male donor in good health and CMV-seronegative.

The chain combines TRBV11-3 with TRBJ2-4, with 8 nucleotides matching TRBD2. In germline, CDR1 is SGHNT, CDR2 YENEEA. V lost 5 bases, J lost 9 bases, and 12 bases stayed unmatched. The CDR3 runs 15 residues. The CDR3 bases are TGTGCCAGCAGCCAAAGAAGCGGGAGTGGTGGCATTCAGTACTTC. Amino acids: CASSQRSGSGGIQYF.

The J gene is TRBJ1-4, the V gene TRBV7-6, with a possible D match to TRBD1 (5 bases). CDR3 length equals 15 residues. Germline V gene data show CDR1 as SGHVS and CDR2 as FNYEAQ. V lost 5 bases and J lost 0, with 10 bases in between. For the CDR3, the DNA is TGTGCCAGCAGCCGGGGACTTTCAACTAATGAAAAACTGTTTTTT. It translates to CASSRGLSTNEKLFF.

This clone has only a few counts. The chain has TRBV29-1 and TRBJ2-2, with TRBD1 matching over 8 bases. Germline V gene sequence: CDR1 SQVTM, CDR2 ANQGSEA. Trimming at V came to 6 bases and at J to 4 bases, leaving 4 bases not matched to a gene. The CDR3 totals 13 residues. CDR3 amino acids: CSVQQGGTGELFF. CDR3 DNA sequence: TGCAGCGTCCAACAGGGGGGCACCGGGGAGCTGTTTTTT.

The chain has TRBV15 and TRBJ1-5; D is possibly TRBD1 (5 bases). This CDR3 is 16 amino acids long. Trimming cost V 5 bases and J 0 bases, with 14 bases left between them. CDR1 and CDR2 from the germline V gene are LNHNV and YYDKDF (reference sequence). CDR3 protein: CATSPFWDFSNQPQHF. In DNA, the CDR3 is TGTGCCACCAGCCCTTTTTGGGACTTTAGCAATCAGCCCCAGCATTTT.

In its sample, this clone was seen once. The chain has TRBV1 and TRBJ1-1. TRBV1 is termed a pseudogene. CDR3 length: 12 amino acids. CDR3 loop: CTSSLGRAEAFF. As DNA, the CDR3 is TGCACCAGCAGCCTGGGGAGGGCCGAAGCTTTCTTT.

The chain couples TRBV5-1 to TRBJ1-2, with D perhaps TRBD1 (6 bases). The CDR3 extends over 16 amino acids. Germline CDR1 and CDR2: SGHRS and YFSETQ. V shed 2 bases and J shed 4 bases, with 18 bases lying between them. CDR3 DNA: TGCGCCAGCAGCTTCTCCCGGGACACCTCTGGCTATGGCTACACCTTC. It encodes CASSFSRDTSGYGYTF. Full variable domain (missing parts from reference TRBV5-1 and TRBJ1-2): KAGVTQTPRYLIKTRGQQVTLSCSPISGHRSVSWYQQTPGQGLQFLFEYFSETQRNKGNFPGRFSGRQFSNSRSEMNVSTLELGDSALYLCASSFSRDTSGYGYTFGSGTRLTVV.

J is TRBJ2-5 and V is TRBV6-5, with TRBD2 matching 9 bases. With the DNA end fitting TRBJ2-7 better, the J assignment may be wrong. The germline gives CDR1 MNHEY, CDR2 SVGAGI. This CDR3 contains 14 residues. The CDR3 DNA reads as TGTGCCAGCAGTTCAATAGCGGGAGTTACCGAGCAGTACTTC. Translation gives CASSSIAGVTEQYF.

V is TRBV5-1 and J is TRBJ2-7, with TRBD1 identical over 8 bases. Germline CDR1 reads SGHRS; CDR2 reads YFSETQ. CDR3 length: 16 residues. Trimming at V came to 0 bases and at J to 1 base, leaving 6 bases not matched to a gene. The CDR3 nucleotides read TGCGCCAGCAGCTTGGCACGACAGGGGCAATCCTACGAGCAGTACTTC. Amino acids: CASSLARQGQSYEQYF.

The V and J genes are TRBV6-6 and TRBJ1-5, with D possibly being TRBD1 (6 bases). The CDR3 has 13 amino acids. V lost 7 bases, J lost 4 bases, and 11 bases lay in between. Germline CDR1 and CDR2: MNHNY and SVGAGI (reference sequence). The CDR3 loop reads CASTQGLNQPQHF. CDR3 DNA sequence: TGTGCCAGCACGCAGGGGCTTAATCAGCCCCAGCATTTT.

The chain carries TRBV30 and TRBJ1-2; D uncertain. V lost 0 bases, J lost 8 bases, and 16 bases lay in between. CDR3 length: 14 residues. CDR1 and CDR2 from the germline V gene are GTSNPN and SVGIG (reference sequence). Here the CDR3 reads CAWSVRSGILGYTF. The CDR3 DNA reads as TGTGCCTGGAGTGTACGGTCAGGTATTTTAGGCTACACCTTC.

The rearrangement joins TRBV30 to TRBJ1-4, with 7 nucleotides matching TRBD1. With V trimmed by 5 bases and J by 5 bases, 5 bases remained unmatched. The CDR3 runs 13 residues. The germline V gene has CDR1 GTSNPN and CDR2 SVGIG (reference sequence). The CDR3, as DNA: TGTGCCTGGGCGGACAGGAACAATGAAAAACTGTTTTTT. It specifies CAWADRNNEKLFF.

J is TRBJ2-5 and V is TRBV9; TRBD2 might be the D (7 bases). The length of the CDR3 is 15 residues. V lost 5 bases, J lost 9 bases, and 23 bases lay in between. Germline values: CDR1 SGDLS, CDR2 YYNGEE. This chain's CDR3 is CASSLFPGAGGPQYF. The CDR3 nucleotides read TGTGCCAGCAGTCTTTTCCCCGGGGCCGGGGGGCCCCAGTACTTC.

The genes are TRBV19 and TRBJ2-5, with 8 positions matching TRBD2. V was pared by 3 bases and J by 7 bases, with 13 bases of the junction left unmatched. The CDR3 is 16 residues long. Germline V gene sequence: CDR1 LNHDA, CDR2 SQIVND (reference sequence). The CDR3 here is CASSINGLGAGATQYF. CDR3 nucleotide sequence: TGTGCCAGTAGTATCAACGGGTTGGGAGCGGGGGCGACCCAGTACTTC.

This chain links TRBV5-1 with TRBJ2-7; 7 bases map to TRBD1. The CDR3 sequence is 16 residues long. V was pared by 4 bases and J by 0 bases, with 10 bases of the junction left unmatched. From germline, CDR1 is SGHRS and CDR2 YFSETQ. The CDR3, as DNA: TGCGCCAGCAGCAGGAACCCGGACAGGAGCTCCTACGAGCAGTACTTC. This encodes CASSRNPDRSSYEQYF.

Points on this clone: One end of the junction does not line up with germline, which may come from a read error. The rearrangement joins TRBV7-9 to TRBJ1-3; D unclear. CDR1 and CDR2 from the germline V gene are SEHNR and FQNEAQ (reference sequence). The CDR3 is made up of 17 amino acids. The chain's CDR3 is CSSSLALGLLSGNTIYF. In nucleotides, the CDR3 is TGTTCCAGCAGCTTAGCGCTAGGCCTACTCTCTGGAAACACCATATATTTT.

V usage is TRBV27 and J usage is TRBJ2-1; 7 bases are a match to TRBD1. J lost 12 bases, V lost 3 bases, and 5 bases had no gene match. CDR1 MNHEY and CDR2 SMNVEV come from the germline V gene (reference sequence). This CDR3 has 12 residues. CDR3 protein: CASSFTGVRQFF. In DNA form, the CDR3 reads TGTGCCAGCAGTTTTACAGGGGTACGGCAGTTCTTC.

The chain has TRBV15 and TRBJ1-5; tentatively, D is TRBD1 (5 bases). This CDR3 spans 15 amino acids. V gave up 1 base and J gave up 5 bases, with 12 bases separating them. CDR1 LNHNV and CDR2 YYDKDF come from the germline V gene (reference sequence). DNA for the CDR3: TGTGCCACCAGCAGAGGGCAGGGAATAGATCAGCCCCAGCATTTT. This encodes CATSRGQGIDQPQHF. Looking up the rest from reference TRBV15 and TRBJ1-5 gives the full variable domain: DAMVIQNPRYQVTQFGKPVTLSCSQTLNHNVMYWYQQKSSQAPKLLFHYYDKDFNNEADTPDNFQSRRPNTSFCFLDIRSPGLGDTAMYLCATSRGQGIDQPQHFGDGTRLSIL.

This sequence joins TRBV11-3 and TRBJ2-2; D might be TRBD1 (6 bases). This CDR3 comprises 16 residues. Germline CDR1 reads SGHNT; CDR2 reads YENEEA. V shed 1 base and J shed 4 bases, with 13 bases lying between them. CDR3 sequence (DNA): TGTGCCAGCAGCTTAGCTGGGGGCAAGCGCACCGGGGAGCTGTTTTTT. Protein product: CASSLAGGKRTGELFF.

The chain has TRBV15 and TRBJ1-3, with 7 nucleotides matching TRBD1. Germline V gives CDR1 LNHNV, CDR2 YYDKDF (reference sequence). Trimming at V came to 6 bases and at J to 4 bases, leaving 6 bases not matched to a gene. There are 14 residues in the CDR3. CDR3 amino acids: CATSNRGNGNTIYF. As DNA, the CDR3 is TGTGCCACCAGTAACAGGGGAAACGGAAACACCATATATTTT.

CDR3 in DNA: TGTGCCAGCACTCCGGGGGGGATGGGTGAGCAGTTCTTC. Translation: CASTPGGMGEQFF. The genes are TRBV25-1 and TRBJ2-1, with 8 bases fitting TRBD2. V shed 7 bases, J shed 9 bases, and the junction held 8 bases outside the gene matches. The CDR3 has 13 amino acids. The V gene's germline CDR1 is MGHDK and CDR2 SYGVNS. The entire variable domain, with the rest obtained from reference TRBV25-1 and TRBJ2-1, is as follows: EADIYQTPRYLVIGTGKKITLECSQTMGHDKMYWYQQDPGMELHLIHYSYGVNSTEKGDLSSESTVSRIRTEHFPLTLESARPSHTSQYLCASTPGGMGEQFFGPGTRLTVL.

This chain connects TRBV19 to TRBJ1-2; possible D gene TRBD1, 6 bases. There are 16 residues in the CDR3. V lost 1 base and J lost 0, with 12 bases in between. The germline V gene has CDR1 LNHDA and CDR2 SQIVND (reference sequence). CDR3 sequence: CASSIVGRGPNYGYTF. CDR3 coding DNA: TGTGCCAGTAGTATAGTCGGCAGGGGCCCTAACTATGGCTACACCTTC.

This chain connects TRBV28 to TRBJ1-2; maybe TRBD1 (6 bases). The CDR3 sequence is 13 residues long. From germline, CDR1 is MDHEN and CDR2 SYDVKM. The V and J ends lost 3 bases and 3 bases respectively, with 8 bases between them. The CDR3 DNA follows: TGTGCCAGCAGTTTTAACAGGGACTATGGCTACACCTTC. Protein: CASSFNRDYGYTF.

The chain uses TRBV2 and TRBJ2-1, with a possible D match to TRBD2 (6 bases). This CDR3 has 15 amino acids. V lost 2 bases and J 7 bases, leaving 15 bases between the germline ends. Germline V gives CDR1 SNHLY, CDR2 FYNNEI. CDR3 sequence (DNA): TGTGCCAGCAGTGAACCCGGGAGAGGCATAAATGAGCAGTTCTTC. This sequence encodes CASSEPGRGINEQFF.

This rearrangement joins TRBV9 to TRBJ2-2; possible D gene TRBD1, 5 bases. The CDR3 extends over 14 amino acids. V was clipped by 1 base and J by 3 bases, with 7 bases between them. Germline loops: CDR1 SGDLS, CDR2 YYNGEE. The chain's CDR3 is CASSVKTDTGELFF. In DNA, the CDR3 is TGTGCCAGCAGCGTAAAGACAGACACCGGGGAGCTGTTTTTT.

In DNA form, the CDR3 reads TGCGCCAGCAGCTTGGAGGGGGCAACTAATGAAAAACTGTTTTTT. As protein: CASSLEGATNEKLFF. This rearrangement joins TRBV5-1 to TRBJ1-4, with a weak D call TRBD1 (6 bases). V shed 0 bases and J shed 0 bases, with 6 bases lying between them. The CDR3 contains 15 residues. CDR1 SGHRS and CDR2 YFSETQ come from the germline V gene.